Following are 5 T cell receptor beta chains from one sample sequenced in a study of regulatory T cells in long-lasting Graves disease. This sample's time point: persistent/refractory GD, antithyroid drugs over 5 years with positive TRAb. Researchers made the TCR library from RNA that was extracted from PBMCs. Construction of TCR beta libraries relied on iRepertoire HTBI primers and on Arm-PCR targeting CDR3 regions. MiXCR was run by TCRdb on the multiplex PCR reads, yielding one entry per CDR3 protein. The sample shows about 450,000 distinct CDR3 sequences, around a quarter of them seen only once. The sequencing used peripheral blood mononuclear cells (PBMCs), collected when the disease was refractory, from a patient treated with antithyroid drugs. The source of these receptors is a female donor with Graves disease.

This sequence joins TRBV7-2 and TRBJ1-6; D perhaps matches TRBD1 (6 bases). The CDR3 is made up of 13 amino acids. V was cut by 6 bases and J by 10 bases, with 13 bases left in between. Per the germline V gene, CDR1 is SGHTA and CDR2 is FQGNSA. The CDR3 protein is CASRPDQGSPLHF. The CDR3 region has the DNA TGTGCCAGCAGGCCGGACCAGGGGTCACCCCTCCACTTT.

This clonotype was observed a handful of times. The chain recombines TRBV12-3 or TRBV12-4 with TRBJ1-3; D is undetermined. The CDR3 extends over 15 amino acids. Trimming cost V 3 bases and J 0 bases, with 9 bases left between them. CDR3 residues: CASSLNGDSGNTIYF. CDR3 nucleotide sequence: TGTGCCAGCAGTTTGAACGGGGACTCTGGAAACACCATATATTTT.

The J gene is TRBJ2-7, the V gene TRBV28; D call uncertain. Trimming left V 3 bases short and J 6 bases short, with 12 bases between. Per the germline V gene, CDR1 is MDHEN and CDR2 is SYDVKM. The CDR3 runs to 13 residues. The CDR3 protein is CASSFLGGSEQYF. In nucleotides, the CDR3 is TGTGCCAGCAGTTTTCTAGGCGGTAGCGAGCAGTACTTC.

This clonotype showed up just a few times. The V call is TRBV11-2, the J call TRBJ1-3; D remains unclear. The V end was cut by 1 base, the J end by 0 bases, with 19 bases between. The CDR3 consists of 19 residues. From germline, CDR1 is SGHAT and CDR2 FQNNGV. In nucleotides, the CDR3 is TGTGCCAGCAGCTTAGTATTACAGACCTGGGGATACTCTGGAAACACCATATATTTT. Amino acid sequence: CASSLVLQTWGYSGNTIYF.

This rearrangement joins TRBV20-1 to TRBJ2-7; D is perhaps TRBD2 (6 bases). The CDR3 contains 15 residues. The germline gives CDR1 DFQATT, CDR2 SNEGSKA (reference sequence). V shed 0 bases and J shed 0 bases, with 12 bases lying between them. CDR3 residues: CSARDSSAFSYEQYF. For the CDR3, the DNA is TGCAGTGCTAGAGACTCTAGCGCCTTCTCCTACGAGCAGTACTTC.